This T cell receptor beta chain was sequenced during a study of blood T cell repertoires in COVID-19. Study context: Acute and convalescent COVID-19 samples came from the United States, Italy and Spain.

In the authors' workflow: Cell counts per sample came from amplifying reference gene primers. Clones were sequenced by immunoSEQ multiplex PCR, and TCRdb holds only the in-frame ones, with some missing. V and J calls and clone size are copied from that table; D and trimming were computed from the DNA. The table shows 150,000 to 200,000 clones, with roughly 90% occurring only once. The CDR3 runs to 14 residues. The V gene lost 4 bases and the J gene lost 3 bases, with 14 bases spanning the gap. The V gene's germline CDR1 is SGHNT and CDR2 YYREEE (reference sequence). Clinical histories supplied by participants themselves formed the basis of cohort assignment. Cohort 3 donors counted as recovered after two negative PCRs, clearance, or resolved symptoms.

The sequence was collected from a woman between 50 and 59 years old who had recovered from COVID-19. The sequencing sample was made of PBMCs or T cells enriched from blood (not recorded which). The V call is TRBV5-4, the J call TRBJ2-7, with D possibly TRBD1 on 6 matching bases. The CDR3 bases are TGTGCCAGCAGCCCGGACAGTCATCGCTACGAGCAGTACTTC. Its protein product is CASSPDSHRYEQYF.